This T cell receptor beta chain was sequenced in a study of T and B cells in COVID-19 patients. Study background: Peripheral blood came from COVID-19 patients with active infection or after recovery.

TRB was amplified from approximately 250-500 ng of blood genomic DNA. This clonotype was counted a few times. TRB rearrangements were amplified by multiplex PCR with BIOMED2 TRB-A/B primers. Via MiXCR, TCRdb re-called the multiplex PCR reads, giving one row per CDR3 protein. The sample consists of 15,000 to 20,000 distinct CDR3 sequences, 35% to 45% of them appearing once. The CDR3 is 17 amino acids. Germline V gives CDR1 LNHNV, CDR2 YYDKDF (reference sequence). V lost 3 bases to trimming and J lost 0 bases; unmatched junction nucleotides: 6. This sequence joins TRBV15 and TRBJ2-5; 11 positions match TRBD2. Sequencing was carried out using blood. The receptor was isolated from a human donor with active COVID-19. CDR3: CATSSYEGLADQETQYF. CDR3 nucleotide sequence: TGTGCCACCAGCAGCTACGAGGGACTAGCGGACCAAGAGACCCAGTACTTC. The complete variable domain, with remaining parts taken from reference TRBV15 and TRBJ2-5, reads DAMVIQNPRYQVTQFGKPVTLSCSQTLNHNVMYWYQQKSSQAPKLLFHYYDKDFNNEADTPDNFQSRRPNTSFCFLDIRSPGLGDTAMYLCATSSYEGLADQETQYFGPGTRLLVL.